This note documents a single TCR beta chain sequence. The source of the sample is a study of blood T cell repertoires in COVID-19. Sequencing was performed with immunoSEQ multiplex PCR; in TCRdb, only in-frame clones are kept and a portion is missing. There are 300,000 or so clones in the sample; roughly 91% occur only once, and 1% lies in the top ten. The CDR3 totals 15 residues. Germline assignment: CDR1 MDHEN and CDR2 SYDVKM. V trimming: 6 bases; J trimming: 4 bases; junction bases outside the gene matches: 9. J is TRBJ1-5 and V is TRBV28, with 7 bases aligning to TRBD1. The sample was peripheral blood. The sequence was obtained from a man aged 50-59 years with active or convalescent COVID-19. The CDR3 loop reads CASSFRDSPNQPQHF. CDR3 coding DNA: TGTGCCAGCAGCTTTCGGGACAGCCCGAATCAGCCCCAGCATTTT.